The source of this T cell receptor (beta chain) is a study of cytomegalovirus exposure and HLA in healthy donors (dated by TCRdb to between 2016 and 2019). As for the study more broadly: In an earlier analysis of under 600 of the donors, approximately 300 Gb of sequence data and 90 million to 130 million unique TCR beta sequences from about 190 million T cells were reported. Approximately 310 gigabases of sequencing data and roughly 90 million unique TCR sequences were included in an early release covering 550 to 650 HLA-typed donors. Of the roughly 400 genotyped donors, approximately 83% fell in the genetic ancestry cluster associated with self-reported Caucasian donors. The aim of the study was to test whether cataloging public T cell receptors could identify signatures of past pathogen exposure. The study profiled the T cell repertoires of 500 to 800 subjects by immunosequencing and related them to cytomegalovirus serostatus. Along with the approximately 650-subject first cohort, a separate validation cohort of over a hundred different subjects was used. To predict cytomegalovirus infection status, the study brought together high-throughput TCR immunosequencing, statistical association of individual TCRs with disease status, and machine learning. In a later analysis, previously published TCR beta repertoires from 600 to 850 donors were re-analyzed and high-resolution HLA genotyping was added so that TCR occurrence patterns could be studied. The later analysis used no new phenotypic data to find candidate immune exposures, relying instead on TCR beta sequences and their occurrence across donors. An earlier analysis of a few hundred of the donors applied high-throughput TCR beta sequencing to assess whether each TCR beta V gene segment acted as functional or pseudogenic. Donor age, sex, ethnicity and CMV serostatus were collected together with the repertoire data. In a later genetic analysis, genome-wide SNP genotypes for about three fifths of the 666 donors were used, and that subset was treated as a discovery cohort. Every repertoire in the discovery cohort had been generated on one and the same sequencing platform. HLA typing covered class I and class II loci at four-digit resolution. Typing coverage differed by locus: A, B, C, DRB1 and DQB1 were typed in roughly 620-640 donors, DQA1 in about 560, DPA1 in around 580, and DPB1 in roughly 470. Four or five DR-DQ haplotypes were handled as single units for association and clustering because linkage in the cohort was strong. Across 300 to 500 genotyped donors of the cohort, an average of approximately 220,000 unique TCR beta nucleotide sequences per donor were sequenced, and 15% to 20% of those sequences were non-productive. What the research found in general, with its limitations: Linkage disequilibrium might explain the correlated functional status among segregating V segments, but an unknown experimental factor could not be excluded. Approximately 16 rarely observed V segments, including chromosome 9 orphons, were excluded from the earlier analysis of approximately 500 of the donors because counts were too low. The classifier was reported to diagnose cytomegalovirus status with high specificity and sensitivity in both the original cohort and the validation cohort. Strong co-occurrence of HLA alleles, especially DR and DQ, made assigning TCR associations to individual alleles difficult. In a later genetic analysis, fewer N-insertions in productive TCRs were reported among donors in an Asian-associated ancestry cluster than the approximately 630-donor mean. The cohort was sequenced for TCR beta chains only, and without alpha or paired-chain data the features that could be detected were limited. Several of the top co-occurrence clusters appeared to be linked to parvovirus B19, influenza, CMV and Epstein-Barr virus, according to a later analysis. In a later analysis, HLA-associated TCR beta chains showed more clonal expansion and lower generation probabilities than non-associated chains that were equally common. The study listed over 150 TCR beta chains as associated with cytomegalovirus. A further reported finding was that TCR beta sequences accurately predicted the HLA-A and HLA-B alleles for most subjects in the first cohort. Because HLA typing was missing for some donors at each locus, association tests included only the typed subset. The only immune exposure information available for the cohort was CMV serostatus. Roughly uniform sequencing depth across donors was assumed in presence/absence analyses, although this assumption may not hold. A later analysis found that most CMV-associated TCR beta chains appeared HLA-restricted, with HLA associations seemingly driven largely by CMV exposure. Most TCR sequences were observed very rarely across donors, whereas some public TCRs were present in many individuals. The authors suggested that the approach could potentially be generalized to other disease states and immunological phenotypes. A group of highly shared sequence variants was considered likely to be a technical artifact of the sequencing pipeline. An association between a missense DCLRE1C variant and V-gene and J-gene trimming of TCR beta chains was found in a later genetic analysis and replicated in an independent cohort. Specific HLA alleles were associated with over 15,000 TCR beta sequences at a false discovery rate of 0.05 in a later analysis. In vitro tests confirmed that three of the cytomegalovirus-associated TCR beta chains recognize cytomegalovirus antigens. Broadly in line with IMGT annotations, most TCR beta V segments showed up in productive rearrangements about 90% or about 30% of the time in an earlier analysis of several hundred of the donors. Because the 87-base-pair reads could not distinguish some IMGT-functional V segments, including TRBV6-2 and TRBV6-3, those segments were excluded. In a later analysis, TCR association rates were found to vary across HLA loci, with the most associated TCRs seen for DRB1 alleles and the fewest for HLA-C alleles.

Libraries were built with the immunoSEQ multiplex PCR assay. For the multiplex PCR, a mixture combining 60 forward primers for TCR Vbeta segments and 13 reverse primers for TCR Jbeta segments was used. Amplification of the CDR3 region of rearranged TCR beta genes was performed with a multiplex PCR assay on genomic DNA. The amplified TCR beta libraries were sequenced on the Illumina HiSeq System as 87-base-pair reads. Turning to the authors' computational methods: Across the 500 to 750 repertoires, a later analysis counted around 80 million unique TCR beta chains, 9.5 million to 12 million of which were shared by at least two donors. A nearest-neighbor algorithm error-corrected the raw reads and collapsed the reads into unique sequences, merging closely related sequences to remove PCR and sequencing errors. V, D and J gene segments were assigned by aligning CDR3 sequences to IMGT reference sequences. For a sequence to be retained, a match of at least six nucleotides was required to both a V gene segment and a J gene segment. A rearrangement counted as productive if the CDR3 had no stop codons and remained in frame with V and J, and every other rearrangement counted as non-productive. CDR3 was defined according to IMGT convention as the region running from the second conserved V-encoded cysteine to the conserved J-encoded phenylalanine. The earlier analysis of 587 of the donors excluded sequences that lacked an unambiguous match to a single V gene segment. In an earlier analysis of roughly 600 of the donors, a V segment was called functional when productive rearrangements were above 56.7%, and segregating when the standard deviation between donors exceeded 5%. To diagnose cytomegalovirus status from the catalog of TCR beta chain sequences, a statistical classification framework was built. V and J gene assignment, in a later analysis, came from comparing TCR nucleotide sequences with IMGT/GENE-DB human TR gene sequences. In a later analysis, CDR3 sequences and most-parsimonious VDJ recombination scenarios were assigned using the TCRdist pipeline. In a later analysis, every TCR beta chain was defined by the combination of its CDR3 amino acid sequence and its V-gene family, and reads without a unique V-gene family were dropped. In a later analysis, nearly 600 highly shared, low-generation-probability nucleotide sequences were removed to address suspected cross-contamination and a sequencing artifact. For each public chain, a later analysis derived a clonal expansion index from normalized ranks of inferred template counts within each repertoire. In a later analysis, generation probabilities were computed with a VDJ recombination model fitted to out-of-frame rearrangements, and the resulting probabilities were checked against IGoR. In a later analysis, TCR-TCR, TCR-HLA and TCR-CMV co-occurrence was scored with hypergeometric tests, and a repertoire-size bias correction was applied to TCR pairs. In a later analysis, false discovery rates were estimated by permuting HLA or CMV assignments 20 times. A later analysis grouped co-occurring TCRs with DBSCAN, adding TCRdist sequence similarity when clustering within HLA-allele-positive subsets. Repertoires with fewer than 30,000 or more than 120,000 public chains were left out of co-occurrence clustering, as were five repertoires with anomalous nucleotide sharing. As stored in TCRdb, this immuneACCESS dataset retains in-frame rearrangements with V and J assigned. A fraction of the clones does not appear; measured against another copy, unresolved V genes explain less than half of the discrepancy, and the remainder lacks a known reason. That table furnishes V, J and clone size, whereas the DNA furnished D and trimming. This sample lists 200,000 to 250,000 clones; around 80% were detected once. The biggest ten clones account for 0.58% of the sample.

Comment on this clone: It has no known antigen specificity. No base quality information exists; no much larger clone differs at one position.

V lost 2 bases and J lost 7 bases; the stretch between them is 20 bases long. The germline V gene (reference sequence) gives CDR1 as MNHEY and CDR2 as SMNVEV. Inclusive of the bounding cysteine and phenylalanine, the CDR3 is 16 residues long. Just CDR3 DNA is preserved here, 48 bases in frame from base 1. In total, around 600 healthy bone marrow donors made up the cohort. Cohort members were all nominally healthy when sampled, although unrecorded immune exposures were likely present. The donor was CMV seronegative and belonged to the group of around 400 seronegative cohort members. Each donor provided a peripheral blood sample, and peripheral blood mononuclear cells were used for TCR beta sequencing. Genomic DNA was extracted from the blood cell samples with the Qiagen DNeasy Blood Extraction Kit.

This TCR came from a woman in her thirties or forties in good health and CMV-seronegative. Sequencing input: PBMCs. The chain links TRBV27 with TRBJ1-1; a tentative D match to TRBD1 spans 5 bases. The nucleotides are TGTGCCAGCAGTTTACAGGGAGGGCTCGAACAGGATGAAGCTTTCTTT. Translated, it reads CASSLQGGLEQDEAFF.